This T cell receptor beta chain emerged from a study of OX40 agonist ivuxolimab in advanced cancers. Whole-study context: Ivuxolimab is an agonistic anti-OX40 (CD134) antibody, and patients were treated with it.

Germline trimming cut 6 bases from V and 8 bases from J; bases unmatched to any gene: 14. The length of the CDR3 is 15 residues. Germline loops: CDR1 LNHDA, CDR2 SQIVND (reference sequence). Findings and caveats of the study: In a subset of nonresponders, normalized T-cell clonal expansion was also low.

Generated by immunoSEQ multiplex PCR, the TCRdb table keeps only in-frame clones and is missing some. The sample carries some 96,000 clones, roughly 83% recorded once. Notes on this clone: The antigen is undetermined.

The specimen was CD4+ or CD8+ T cells sorted from blood, collected in a trial of the OX40 agonist ivuxolimab. The receptor comes from an adult with an advanced solid tumor such as melanoma, head and neck, liver or kidney cancer. This chain uses TRBV19 with TRBJ1-2, with 8 positions matching TRBD1. The CDR3 loop is CASSTPAGGQGGYTF. CDR3 DNA: TGTGCCAGTAGCACGCCCGCAGGGGGCCAAGGGGGCTACACCTTC.